Described below is a single T cell receptor (beta chain) sequence and its context. Selection for sequencing was limited to patients who had shown CD8+CD57+ cell expansion by flow cytometry. The record originates from a study of CD8+CD57+ T cells in acquired aplastic anemia. As for the study in general: Sorting CD4+ and CD8+ cells gave DNA averaging approximately 3 ug.

Trimming stripped 1 base from V and 7 bases from J, with 15 bases between. The CDR3 is made up of 14 amino acids. The germline V gene encodes CDR1 DFQATT and CDR2 SNEGSKA (reference sequence). Genomic DNA, serving as template, underwent TCR beta VDJ and CDR3 profiling. In TCRdb, the reads were re-called with MiXCR into one record per CDR3 protein. The data contain 260,000 or so distinct CDR3 sequences, approximately 86% of them seen just once; the ten biggest clones take up less than 50%. The chain couples TRBV20-1 to TRBJ2-3; D gene ambiguous. This receptor was identified in a human donor with aplastic anemia. Sequencing was done on a sample of sorted CD4+, CD8+, or CD8+CD57+ T cells (not recorded which) from PBMCs. CDR3 region: CSARVEGGYNTQYF. Written as DNA, the CDR3 is TGCAGTGCTAGAGTAGAAGGTGGCTACAATACGCAGTATTTT.